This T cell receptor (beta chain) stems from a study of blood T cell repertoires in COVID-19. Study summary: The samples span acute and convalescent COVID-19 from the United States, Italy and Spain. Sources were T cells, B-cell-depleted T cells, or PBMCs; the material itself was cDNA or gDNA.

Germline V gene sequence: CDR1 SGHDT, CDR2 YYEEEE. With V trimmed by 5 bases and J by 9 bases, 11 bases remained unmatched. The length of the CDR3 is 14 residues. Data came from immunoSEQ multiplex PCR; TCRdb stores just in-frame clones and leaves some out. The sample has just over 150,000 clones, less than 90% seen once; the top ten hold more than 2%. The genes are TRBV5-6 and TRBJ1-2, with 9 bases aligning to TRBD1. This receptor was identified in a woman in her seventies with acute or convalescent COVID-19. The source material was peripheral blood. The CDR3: CASSPTGTGHRYTF. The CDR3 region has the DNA TGTGCCAGCAGTCCCACCGGGACAGGGCATCGCTACACCTTC.